This T cell receptor beta chain comes out of a study of blood T cell repertoires in COVID-19. Overall study: COVID-19 samples, acute and convalescent, were from the United States, Italy and Spain. From T cells, B-cell-depleted T cells, or PBMCs came the material, which was cDNA or gDNA.

Per the authors' pipeline: Cell counts per sample came from amplifying reference gene primers. Clones were sequenced by immunoSEQ multiplex PCR, and TCRdb holds only the in-frame ones, with some missing. V and J calls plus clone size are reproduced from that table; the DNA served to infer D and trimming. The sample holds tens of thousands of clones; 85% to 90% are singletons and the top ten take around 17%. Trimming removed 5 bases from V and 3 bases from J; junction bases left unmatched: 6. Germline lookup yields CDR1 MNHEY and CDR2 SMNVEV (reference sequence). The CDR3 consists of 14 residues. Specimen: peripheral blood. The sequence was obtained from a human donor in a cohort sampled during active COVID-19. This sequence joins TRBV27 and TRBJ1-2; 7 nucleotides match TRBD1. The CDR3 sequence is CASSPQGSHYGYTF. The DNA for the CDR3 is TGTGCCAGCAGTCCACAGGGGTCGCACTATGGCTACACCTTC.